The 14 T cell receptor beta chains below all came from one sample that was sequenced in a study of blood T cell repertoires in COVID-19. The repertoire was sequenced with immunoSEQ multiplex PCR; TCRdb's copy has only in-frame clones and lacks some. The repertoire consists of some 150,000 clones, with about 86% occurring once and the leading ten covering 8.2%. The material sequenced was peripheral blood. Source of these receptors: a woman aged 60-70 years with acute or convalescent COVID-19.

This chain uses TRBV5-6 with TRBJ1-2; TRBD1 matches 9 bases. V shed 4 bases and J 7 bases; nucleotides not matched to a gene: 11. This CDR3 contains 15 residues. Germline assignment: CDR1 SGHDT and CDR2 YYEEEE. This CDR3 is CASSPPPGTGFGYTF. The DNA for the CDR3 is TGTGCCAGCAGCCCCCCGCCCGGGACAGGGTTTGGCTACACCTTC.

The V gene is TRBV2, the J gene TRBJ1-2; TRBD1 matches 8 bases. CDR3 length: 14 residues. V was clipped by 6 bases and J by 5 bases; unmatched bases: 8. The germline gives CDR1 SNHLY, CDR2 FYNNEI. The CDR3 protein is CASRTGTGKYGYTF. CDR3 coding DNA: TGTGCCAGCAGAACCGGGACAGGAAAGTATGGCTACACCTTC.

This clone has a handful of counts. V and J are TRBV10-1 and TRBJ1-1; 8 nucleotides align to TRBD1. J was trimmed by 1 base and V by 0 bases; bases with no gene match: 7. CDR1 is WNHNN, CDR2 SYGVQD, per germline (reference sequence). The CDR3 totals 17 residues. This chain's CDR3 is CASSESSGTGPNTEAFF. CDR3 bases: TGCGCCAGCAGTGAGTCATCCGGGACAGGTCCGAACACTGAAGCTTTCTTT.

CDR3 bases: TGTGCCAGCAGCTTAGATGCGACAGGGATCTCCTACGAGCAGTACTTC. This encodes CASSLDATGISYEQYF. The chain is built from TRBV7-8 and TRBJ2-7; TRBD1 matches at 7 bases. The germline V gene has CDR1 SGHVS and CDR2 FQNEAQ. Losses at the gene ends were 1 base for V and 0 bases for J; bases not matched to a gene: 6. The length of the CDR3 is 16 residues.

CDR3: CASRDDGGVNTEAFF. CDR3 in DNA: TGTGCCAGCAGGGACGATGGGGGGGTGAACACTGAAGCTTTCTTT. The chain employs TRBV25-1 and TRBJ1-1; the D gene is possibly TRBD1 (5 bases). The CDR3 has 15 residues. Trimming cost V 6 bases and J 0 bases, with 14 bases left between them. Germline-derived CDR1 and CDR2 are MGHDK and SYGVNS.

The chain is built from TRBV3-1 (or the pseudogene TRBV3-2) and TRBJ1-1; D is possibly TRBD1 (6 bases). The CDR3 has 15 residues. V was clipped by 6 bases and J by 4 bases, with 18 bases between them. In germline, CDR1 is LGHDT, CDR2 YNNKEL (reference sequence). CDR3 coding DNA: TGTGCCAGCAGGCTACAGGGTCCCCAGAGCACTGAAGCTTTCTTT. Its translation: CASRLQGPQSTEAFF.

The gene calls are TRBV9 and TRBJ2-1; TRBD2 aligns across 13 bases. J lost 3 bases, V lost 4 bases, and 10 bases had no gene match. Germline lookup yields CDR1 SGDLS and CDR2 YYNGEE. This CDR3 spans 18 amino acids. CDR3 region: CASSTREGLAGLYNEQFF. The DNA of the CDR3 is TGTGCCAGCAGCACCAGAGAGGGACTAGCGGGGCTCTACAATGAGCAGTTCTTC. The entire variable domain, with the rest obtained from reference TRBV9 and TRBJ2-1, is as follows: DSGVTQTPKHLITATGQRVTLRCSPRSGDLSVYWYQQSLDQGLQFLIQYYNGEERAKGNILERFSAQQFPDLHSELNLSSLELGDSALYFCASSTREGLAGLYNEQFFGPGTRLTVL.

This sequence joins TRBV6-5 and TRBJ1-6, with D perhaps TRBD1 (5 bases). The CDR3 length is 13 residues. CDR1 and CDR2 from the germline V gene are MNHEY and SVGAGI. V lost 6 bases and J lost 4, with 7 bases in between. For the CDR3, the DNA is TGTGCCAGCAGGACAGAGTATAATTCACCCCTCCACTTT. Translated, it gives CASRTEYNSPLHF.

The chain links TRBV24-1 to TRBJ2-1, with D tentatively TRBD2 (6 bases). CDR3 length: 15 residues. In germline, CDR1 is KGHDR, CDR2 SFDVKD. V was pared by 6 bases and J by 3 bases, with 14 bases between. The CDR3 is CATSSLADNYNEQFF. The CDR3 DNA follows: TGTGCCACCAGTTCCTTAGCGGACAACTACAATGAGCAGTTCTTC.

The chain joins TRBV29-1 to TRBJ1-2; D is perhaps TRBD1 (5 bases). The germline V gene has CDR1 SQVTM and CDR2 ANQGSEA. The CDR3 consists of 12 residues. The ends were cut back, 3 bases at V and 4 bases at J, with 9 bases in the middle. The CDR3 sequence: CSVEGGVYGYTF. The CDR3 DNA sequence: TGCAGCGTTGAGGGGGGAGTCTATGGCTACACCTTC. The variable domain in full, completed from reference TRBV29-1 and TRBJ1-2, reads SAVISQKPSRDICQRGTSLTIQCQVDSQVTMMFWYRQQPGQSLTLIATANQGSEATYESGFVIDKFPISRPNLTFSTLTVSNMSPEDSSIYLCSVEGGVYGYTFGSGTRLTVV.

J is TRBJ2-1 and V is TRBV19; TRBD1 aligns across 8 bases. This CDR3 contains 15 residues. The V gene end was trimmed by 6 bases and the J gene end by 3 bases; junction bases not matched to a gene: 7. Germline loops: CDR1 LNHDA, CDR2 SQIVND (reference sequence). This chain's CDR3 is CASRTAGGGYNEQFF. DNA for the CDR3: TGTGCCAGTAGGACGGCAGGGGGCGGCTACAATGAGCAGTTCTTC.

J is TRBJ2-1 and V is TRBV6-5; no definite D call. The length of the CDR3 is 12 residues. The V gene's germline CDR1 is MNHEY and CDR2 SVGAGI. Trimming left V 4 bases short and J 9 bases short, with 10 bases between. CDR3 coding DNA: TGTGCCAGCAGTTTTGTTCCGGGTGAGCAGTTCTTC. Translated: CASSFVPGEQFF.

CDR3 nucleotides: TGTGCCAGCAGCCAGGGAGGAGCGGGGGGGGCAGATACGCAGTATTTT. Its translation: CASSQGGAGGADTQYF. This rearrangement joins TRBV4-2 to TRBJ2-3; 10 bases map to TRBD2. CDR3 length equals 16 residues. Germline V gives CDR1 LGHNA, CDR2 YNFKEQ. V was clipped by 3 bases and J by 4 bases; unmatched bases: 7.

This clone was detected only a few times. The chain is built from TRBV5-4 and TRBJ2-3, with a weak D call TRBD2 (6 bases). The CDR3 spans 15 residues. The germline gives CDR1 SGHNT, CDR2 YYREEE (reference sequence). The V end was cut by 0 bases, the J end by 8 bases, with 16 bases between. The CDR3 coding sequence is TGTGCCAGCAGCTTGGCGACGGCGGGACGGGGTACGCAGTATTTT. Its protein is CASSLATAGRGTQYF.